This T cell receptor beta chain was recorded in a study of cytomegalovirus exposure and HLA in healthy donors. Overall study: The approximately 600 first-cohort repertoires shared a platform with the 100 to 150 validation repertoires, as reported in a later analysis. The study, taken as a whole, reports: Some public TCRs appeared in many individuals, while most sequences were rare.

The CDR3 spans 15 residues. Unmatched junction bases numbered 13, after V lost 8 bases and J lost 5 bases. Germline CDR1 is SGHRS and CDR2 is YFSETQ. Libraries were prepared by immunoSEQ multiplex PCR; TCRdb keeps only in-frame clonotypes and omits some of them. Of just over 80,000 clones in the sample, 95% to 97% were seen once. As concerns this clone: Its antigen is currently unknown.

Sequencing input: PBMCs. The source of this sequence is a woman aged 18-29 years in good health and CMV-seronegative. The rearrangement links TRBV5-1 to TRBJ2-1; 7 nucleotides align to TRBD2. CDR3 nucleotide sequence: TGCGCCAGTTTTTTAGGGTCGGGAGGAAACAATGAGCAGTTCTTC. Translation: CASFLGSGGNNEQFF.